Listed below are T cell receptor beta chains from one sample, sequenced in a study of cytomegalovirus exposure and HLA in healthy donors. Measured with immunoSEQ multiplex PCR; TCRdb has only the in-frame clones, and not every one. Of more than 95,000 clones listed, approximately 89% are singletons. Sequenced material: PBMCs. Receptor source: a woman under 30 in good health and CMV-seronegative. CDR3s include the opening cysteine and the closing phenylalanine or tryptophan. D genes are given only for firm matches. Not all rows give a size; the values are once, few, many and, for expanded clones, a class.

>TRBJ1-2|TRBV27|.|.
TGTGCCAGCAGTCCCTACTACCGGAGCGTCTATGGCTACACCTTC
CASSPYYRSVYGYTF
>TRBJ2-1|TRBV29-1|.|.
TGCAGCGTTCTGCGCAGTAATAGCCGGCCGGGGCAGTTCTTC
CSVLRSNSRPGQFF
>TRBJ1-5|TRBV19|.|.
TGTGCCAGTAGTATTGAGTCCAATCAGCCCCAGCATTTT
CASSIESNQPQHF
>TRBJ1-1|TRBV4-2|TRBD1|.
TGTGCCAGCAGCCGGGATCAGGGGGCGGATGAAGCTTTCTTT
CASSRDQGADEAFF
>TRBJ2-1|TRBV4-2|TRBD2|.
TGTGCCAGCAGCCAAGATCGGGGACTAGCATCCAATGAGCAGTTCTTC
CASSQDRGLASNEQFF
>TRBJ2-1|TRBV7-2|.|.
TGTGCCAGCAGCTTTAACAGGGTCTCCTACAATGAGCAGTTCTTC
CASSFNRVSYNEQFF
>TRBJ2-6|TRBV18|.|.
TGTGCCAGCTCACGGGCGGGGATAAGGGGCTCTGGGGCCAACGTCCTGACTTTC
CASSRAGIRGSGANVLTF
>TRBJ1-1|TRBV7-8|.|.
TGTGCCAGCAGCCCCCGGAGGGGGGGTGGGAGGAACACTGAAGCTTTCTTT
CASSPRRGGGRNTEAFF
>TRBJ2-1|TRBV5-1|.|.
TGCGCCAGCAGCTTGGATGACTCGGGTGAGCAGTTCTTC
CASSLDDSGEQFF
>TRBJ1-4|TRBV6-5|.|.
TGTGCCAGCAGTTACCGGGGAAGGGAAAAACTGTTTTTT
CASSYRGREKLFF
>TRBJ2-5|TRBV25-1|TRBD2|.
TGTGCCAAGATTAGTCGGCGGGGGGTGCCAGAGACCCAGTACTTC
CAKISRRGVPETQYF
>TRBJ1-1|TRBV5-1|.|.
TGCGCCAGCAGCTTGGATACGTGGGGGCCCGGCGGGACTGAAGCTTTCTTT
CASSLDTWGPGGTEAFF
>TRBJ1-1|TRBV30|.|.
TGTGCCTGGAGTGTATTAGGGGTAAACACTGAAGCTTTCTTT
CAWSVLGVNTEAFF
>TRBJ2-5|TRBV7-8|.|.
TGTGCCAGCAGCGTTAGACAGACGGAGACCCAGTACTTC
CASSVRQTETQYF
>TRBJ2-1|TRBV29-1|.|.
TGCAGCGTTTTATCCAGACTAGAGGCCTACAATGAGCAGTTCTTC
CSVLSRLEAYNEQFF
>TRBJ1-1|TRBV5-4|TRBD1|.
TGTGCCACTACCCCCGACAGGGTCATGTTCTTT
CATTPDRVMFF
>TRBJ2-1|TRBV28|TRBD1|once
TGTGCCAGCGGACAGGTCTACAATGAGCAGTTCTTC
CASGQVYNEQFF
>TRBJ1-1|TRBV6-1|.|.
TGTGCCAGCAGTGAAGAGGTTTGGAGGGGAGGGACTGAAGCTTTCTTT
CASSEEVWRGGTEAFF
>TRBJ1-2|TRBV6-6|TRBD1|.
TGTGCCAGCAGAAACCCCGGGACAGGGGTAGGCTACACCTTC
CASRNPGTGVGYTF
>TRBJ2-5|TRBV6-1|.|.
TGTGCCAGCAGACCTACAGGGGAGACCCAGTACTTC
CASRPTGETQYF
>TRBJ1-1|TRBV7-6|.|.
TGTGCCAGCAGCCCCTATTCTCTTGGCACTGAAGCTTTCTTT
CASSPYSLGTEAFF
>TRBJ2-4|TRBV28|TRBD2|.
TGTGCCAGCAGTTTACTAGCGGGGGCGGGGAACATTCAGTACTTC
CASSLLAGAGNIQYF
>TRBJ1-5|TRBV5-1|.|.
TGCGCCAGCAGCTTGGGAGCGGATCAGCCCCAGCATTTT
CASSLGADQPQHF
>TRBJ1-2|TRBV30|.|.
TGTGCCTGGAGTGAAGGCCCATACGGGAGAGGCTACACCTTC
CAWSEGPYGRGYTF
>TRBJ2-5|TRBV7-6|TRBD2|.
TGTGCCAGCAGCTTAACGCCCGGACAGACTAGCGGGAGCGAGACCCAGTACTTC
CASSLTPGQTSGSETQYF
>TRBJ2-1|TRBV28|TRBD2|.
TGTGCCAGCAGTTTTGGCCTAGCGGGAAACAATGAGCAGTTCTTC
CASSFGLAGNNEQFF
>TRBJ1-2|TRBV4-2|TRBD1|.
TGTGCCAGCAGCCAAGCCGGGACAGGGTATGGCTACACCTTC
CASSQAGTGYGYTF
>TRBJ2-5|TRBV6-6|TRBD2|.
TGTGCCAGCAGTTGGGGGGGCCAAGAGACCCAGTACTTC
CASSWGGQETQYF
>TRBJ2-7|TRBV5-1|TRBD1|.
TGCGCCAGTAGCTTCACAGGGGTTTACGAGCAGTACTTC
CASSFTGVYEQYF
>TRBJ1-5|TRBV28|.|.
TGTGCCACCTTAAATCAGCCCCAGCATTTT
CATLNQPQHF
>TRBJ2-3|TRBV7-2|.|.
TGTGCCAGCAGCCGACCTGGGGGAGGTACGCAGTATTTT
CASSRPGGGTQYF